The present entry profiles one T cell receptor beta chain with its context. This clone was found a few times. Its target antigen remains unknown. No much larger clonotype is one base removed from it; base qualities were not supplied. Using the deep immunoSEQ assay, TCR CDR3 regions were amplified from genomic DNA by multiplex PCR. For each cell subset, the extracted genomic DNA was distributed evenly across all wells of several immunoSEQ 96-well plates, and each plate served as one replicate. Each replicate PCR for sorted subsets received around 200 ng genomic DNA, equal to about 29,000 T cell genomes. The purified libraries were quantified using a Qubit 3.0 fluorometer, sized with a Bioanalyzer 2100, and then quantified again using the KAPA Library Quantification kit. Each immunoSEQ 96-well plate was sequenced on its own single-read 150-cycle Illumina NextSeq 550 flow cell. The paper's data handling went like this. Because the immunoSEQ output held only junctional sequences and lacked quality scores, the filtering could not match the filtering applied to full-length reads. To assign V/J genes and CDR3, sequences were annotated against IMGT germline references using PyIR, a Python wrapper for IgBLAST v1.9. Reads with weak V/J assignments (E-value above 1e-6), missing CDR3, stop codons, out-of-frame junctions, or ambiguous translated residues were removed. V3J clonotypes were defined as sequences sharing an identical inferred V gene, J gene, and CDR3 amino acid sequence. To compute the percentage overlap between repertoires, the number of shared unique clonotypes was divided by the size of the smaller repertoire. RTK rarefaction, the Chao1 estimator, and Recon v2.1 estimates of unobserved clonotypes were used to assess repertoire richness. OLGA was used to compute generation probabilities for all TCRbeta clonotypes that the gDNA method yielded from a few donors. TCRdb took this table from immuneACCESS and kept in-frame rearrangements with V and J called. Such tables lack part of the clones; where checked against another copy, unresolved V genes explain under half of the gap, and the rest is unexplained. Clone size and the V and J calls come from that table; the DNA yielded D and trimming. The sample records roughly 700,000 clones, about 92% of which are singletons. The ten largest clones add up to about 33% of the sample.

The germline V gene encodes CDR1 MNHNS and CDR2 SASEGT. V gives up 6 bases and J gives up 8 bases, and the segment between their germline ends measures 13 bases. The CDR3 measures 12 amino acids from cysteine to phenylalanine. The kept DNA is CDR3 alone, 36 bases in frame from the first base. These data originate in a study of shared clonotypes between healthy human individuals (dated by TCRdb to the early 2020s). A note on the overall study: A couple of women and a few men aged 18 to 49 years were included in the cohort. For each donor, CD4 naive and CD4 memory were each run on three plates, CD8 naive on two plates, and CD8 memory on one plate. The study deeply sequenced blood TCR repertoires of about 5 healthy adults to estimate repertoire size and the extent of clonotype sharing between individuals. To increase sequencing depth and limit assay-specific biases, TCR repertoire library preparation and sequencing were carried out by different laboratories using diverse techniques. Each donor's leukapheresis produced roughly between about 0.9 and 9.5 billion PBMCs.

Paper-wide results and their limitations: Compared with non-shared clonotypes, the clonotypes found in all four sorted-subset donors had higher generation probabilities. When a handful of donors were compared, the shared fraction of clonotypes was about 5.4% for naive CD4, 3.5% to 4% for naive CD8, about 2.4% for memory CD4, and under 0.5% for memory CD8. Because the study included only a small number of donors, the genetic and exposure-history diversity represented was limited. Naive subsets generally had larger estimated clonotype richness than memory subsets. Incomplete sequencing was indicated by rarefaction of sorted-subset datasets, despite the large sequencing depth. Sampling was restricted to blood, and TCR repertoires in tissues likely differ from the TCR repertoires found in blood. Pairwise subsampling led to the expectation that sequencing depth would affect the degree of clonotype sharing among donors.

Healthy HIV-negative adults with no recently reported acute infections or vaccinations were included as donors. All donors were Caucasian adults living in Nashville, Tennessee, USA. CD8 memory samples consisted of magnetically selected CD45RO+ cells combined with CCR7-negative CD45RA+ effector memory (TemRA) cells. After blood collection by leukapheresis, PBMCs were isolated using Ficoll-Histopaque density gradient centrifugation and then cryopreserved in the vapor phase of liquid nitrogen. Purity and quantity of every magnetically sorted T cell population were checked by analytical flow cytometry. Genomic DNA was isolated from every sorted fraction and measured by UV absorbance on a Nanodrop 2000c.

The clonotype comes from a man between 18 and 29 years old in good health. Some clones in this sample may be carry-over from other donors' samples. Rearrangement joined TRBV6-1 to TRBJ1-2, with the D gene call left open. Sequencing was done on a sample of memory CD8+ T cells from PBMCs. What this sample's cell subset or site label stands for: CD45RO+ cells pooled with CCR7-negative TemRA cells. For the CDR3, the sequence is CASSDPGVGYTF. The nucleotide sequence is TGTGCCAGCAGCGACCCCGGGGTAGGCTACACCTTC.